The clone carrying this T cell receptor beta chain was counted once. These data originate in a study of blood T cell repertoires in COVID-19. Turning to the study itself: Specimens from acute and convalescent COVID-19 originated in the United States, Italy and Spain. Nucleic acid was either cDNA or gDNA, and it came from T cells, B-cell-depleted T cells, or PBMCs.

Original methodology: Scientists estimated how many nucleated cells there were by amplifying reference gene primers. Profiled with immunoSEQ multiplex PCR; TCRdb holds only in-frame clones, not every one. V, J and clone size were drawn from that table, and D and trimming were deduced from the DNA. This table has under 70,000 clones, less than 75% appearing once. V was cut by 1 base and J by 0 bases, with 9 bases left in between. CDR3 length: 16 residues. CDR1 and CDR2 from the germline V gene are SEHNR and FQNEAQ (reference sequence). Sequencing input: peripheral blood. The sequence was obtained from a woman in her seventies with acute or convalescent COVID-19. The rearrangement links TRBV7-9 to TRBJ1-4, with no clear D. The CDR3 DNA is TGTGCCAGCAGCTTAGTAGGCAGCGCAACTAATGAAAAACTGTTTTTT. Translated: CASSLVGSATNEKLFF.